This TCR beta chain is drawn from a study of T-cell memory formation after mild COVID-19. Background on the study: Across donors, TCR clusters were largely donor specific.

TCRdb re-called the 5' RACE reads with MiXCR, one entry per CDR3 protein. The repertoire includes roughly 14,000 distinct CDR3 sequences, 20% to 30% of them detected once, and 45% to 65% sits in the top ten. This clonotype was seen at least ten times. This CDR3 spans 14 amino acids. Trimming removed 10 bases at V and 4 bases at J, with 18 bases between. This sequence originates from a man aged 18 to 30 who had mild COVID-19 (a few samples of this study predate the infection). Cell type and time point are not known. The sequencing input was PBMCs or a T cell subset sorted from them (not recorded which). This chain joins TRBV12-3 or TRBV12-4 and TRBJ2-3; D not resolved. The CDR3 sequence is CATCRVWSPDTQYF. CDR3 coding DNA: TGTGCCACCTGCCGGGTGTGGAGCCCAGATACGCAGTATTTT.